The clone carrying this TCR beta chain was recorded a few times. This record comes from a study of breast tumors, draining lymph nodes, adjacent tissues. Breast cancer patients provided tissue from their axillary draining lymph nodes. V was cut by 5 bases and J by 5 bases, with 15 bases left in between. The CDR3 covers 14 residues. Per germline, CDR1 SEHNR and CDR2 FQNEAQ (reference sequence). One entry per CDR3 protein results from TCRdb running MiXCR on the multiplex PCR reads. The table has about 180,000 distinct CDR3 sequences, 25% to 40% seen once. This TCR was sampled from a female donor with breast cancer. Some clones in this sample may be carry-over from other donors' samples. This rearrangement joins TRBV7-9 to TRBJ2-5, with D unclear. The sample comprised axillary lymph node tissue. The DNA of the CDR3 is TGTGCCAGCAGCACCCACACCGGACGGGAGACCCAGTACTTC. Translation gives CASSTHTGRETQYF.